One and the same sample provided the 12 T cell receptor beta chains below, sequenced in a study of molecular identifiers for immune sequencing clone quantification (dated by TCRdb to 2016 to 2019). Library preparation used PCR. Sequencer: NextSeq 500. Using fastp trimming at Q25 and MiXCR clonotype assembly, TCRdb reanalyzed the public sequencing data and kept in-frame beta chains. Rows matching on CDR3 protein sequence are summarized as one entry with the most common DNA and genes. This sample holds nearly 650,000 distinct CDR3 sequences; 25% were observed only once. The ten largest clones represent about 0.8% of the sample. The sample was naive CD8+ T cells from blood, with Jurkat cell RNA spiked in. In light of the paper, this sample's cell subset or site label describes: FACS-sorted CD8+CD4-CCR7+CD45RA+ naive T cells. The source is a human donor in good health. Some libraries in this study had Jurkat cell RNA spiked in.

This clonotype was seen repeatedly, ten times or more. The V and J genes are TRBV4-1 and TRBJ2-3, with 8 bases lining up with TRBD1. V gave up 3 bases and J gave up 2 bases; unmatched junction bases: 10. The length of the CDR3 is 17 residues. Germline V CDR1 and CDR2: MGHRA, YSYEKL. CDR3: CASSQPGQGPDTDTQYF. The CDR3 DNA sequence: TGCGCCAGCAGCCAGCCAGGACAGGGCCCGGACACAGATACGCAGTATTTT.

As regards this clonotype: A much larger clone differs by one base, so this may be a read error. The genes are TRBV12-3 or TRBV12-4 and TRBJ1-5; weak D call: TRBD1 (5 bases). The CDR3 spans 18 residues. The CDR3 nucleotides read TGTGCCGGCAGTTTAAATTGGCAGGGACCTTATAGCAATCAGCCCCAGCATTTT. Translation gives CAGSLNWQGPYSNQPQHF.

This clonotype was counted only a few times. This chain joins TRBV11-2 and TRBJ1-1; 8 bases fit TRBD1. The germline CDR1 and CDR2 sequences are SGHAT and FQNNGV. The CDR3 covers 15 residues. Germline trimming cut 4 bases from V and 3 bases from J; bases unmatched to any gene: 7. CDR3 loop: CASSSSSDRDTEAFF. CDR3 sequence (DNA): TGTGCCAGCAGCTCTTCCTCGGACAGGGACACTGAAGCTTTCTTT.

J is TRBJ2-7 and V is TRBV4-3; TRBD2 aligns across 7 bases. In germline, CDR1 is LGHNA, CDR2 YSLEER. The V gene end was trimmed by 0 bases and the J gene end by 4 bases; junction bases not matched to a gene: 9. The CDR3 totals 16 residues. The CDR3 region is CASSQDPAGPVYEQYF. The DNA of the CDR3 is TGCGCCAGCAGCCAAGATCCAGCGGGGCCGGTTTACGAGCAGTACTTC.

As to this clonotype: A single base separates this from a much larger clone, so it may be a read error. The chain combines TRBV6-1 with TRBJ1-1; TRBD1 might be the D (5 bases). CDR3 length equals 14 residues. With 3 bases removed from V and 4 bases from J, the gap between germline ends came to 12 bases. Germline lookup yields CDR1 MNHNS and CDR2 SASEGT. CDR3 loop: CASSERDGITEAFF. DNA of the CDR3: TGTGCCAGCAGTGAGCGGGACGGTATCACTGAAGCTTTCTTT.

This chain connects TRBV28 to TRBJ2-7, with D perhaps matching TRBD1 or TRBD2 (6 bases each). This CDR3 comprises 15 residues. The germline V and J ends were trimmed by 2 bases and 0 bases, with 11 bases remaining between them. Germline values: CDR1 MDHEN, CDR2 SYDVKM. The CDR3 DNA sequence: TGTGCCAGCAGTTTACGGCGGGACACCTCCTACGAGCAGTACTTC. Amino acids: CASSLRRDTSYEQYF.

A remark on this clonotype: A single base separates this from a much larger clone, so it may be a read error. V usage is TRBV6-5 and J usage is TRBJ2-7; 7 bases align to TRBD2. The CDR3 sequence is 16 residues long. Germline V gives CDR1 MNHEY, CDR2 SVGAGI. V dropped 5 bases and J dropped 6; count of bases not matched to a gene: 16. The CDR3, as DNA: TGTGCCAGCAGTGATCATGGCGGGAGCCCCGTCTTCGAGCAGTACTTC. This codes for CASSDHGGSPVFEQYF.

The chain combines TRBV20-1 with TRBJ2-7, with 10 bases identical to TRBD2. J gave up 2 bases and V 0 bases, and 7 bases lay outside the gene matches. CDR1 is DFQATT, CDR2 SNEGSKA, per germline (reference sequence). This CDR3 is 16 amino acids long. CDR3 nucleotide sequence: TGCAGTGCTAGAGATCGTCTAGCGGGAGTAACCTACGAGCAGTACTTC. It codes for CSARDRLAGVTYEQYF.

The J gene is TRBJ2-5, the V gene TRBV20-1, with 8 bases aligning to TRBD2. J gave up 5 bases and V 1 base, and 9 bases lay outside the gene matches. The CDR3 is 15 residues long. Per the germline V gene, CDR1 is DFQATT and CDR2 is SNEGSKA (reference sequence). CDR3 protein: CSARGAGEVRETQYF. CDR3 in DNA: TGCAGTGCTAGAGGAGCGGGAGAGGTTAGGGAGACCCAGTACTTC.

This clonotype was seen more than once but under ten times. This chain links TRBV7-9 with TRBJ2-7, with 11 bases lining up with TRBD2. The CDR3 consists of 17 residues. Germline trimming cut 5 bases from V and 6 bases from J; bases unmatched to any gene: 15. Per germline, CDR1 SEHNR and CDR2 FQNEAQ (reference sequence). The CDR3 reads CASSERPPPLAGGEQYF. The CDR3 region has the DNA TGTGCCAGCAGCGAACGACCTCCCCCTCTAGCGGGAGGCGAGCAGTACTTC.

CDR3 in DNA: TGTGCCAGCAGCTCCCCGACTAGCGGCACGAACACCGGGGAGCTGTTTTTT. Translating it yields CASSSPTSGTNTGELFF. This rearrangement joins TRBV7-9 to TRBJ2-2, with 9 positions matching TRBD2. The germline CDR1 and CDR2 sequences are SEHNR and FQNEAQ (reference sequence). After removal of 4 bases from V and 0 bases from J, the junction contained 6 bases not matched to a gene. The CDR3 has 17 residues.

As regards this clonotype: No conserved phenylalanine or tryptophan is present at the end of the CDR3, so a read error is the likely explanation. DNA for the CDR3: TGTGCCAGCAGCTCTACCTACGAGCAGTACTCC. This encodes CASSSTYEQYS. V gene TRBV7-9 combines with J gene TRBJ2-7; D unresolved. The V end lost 4 bases, the J end lost 2 bases, and 3 bases lay between the germline ends. This CDR3 spans 11 amino acids. Germline V gene lookup returns CDR1 SEHNR and CDR2 FQNEAQ (reference sequence).